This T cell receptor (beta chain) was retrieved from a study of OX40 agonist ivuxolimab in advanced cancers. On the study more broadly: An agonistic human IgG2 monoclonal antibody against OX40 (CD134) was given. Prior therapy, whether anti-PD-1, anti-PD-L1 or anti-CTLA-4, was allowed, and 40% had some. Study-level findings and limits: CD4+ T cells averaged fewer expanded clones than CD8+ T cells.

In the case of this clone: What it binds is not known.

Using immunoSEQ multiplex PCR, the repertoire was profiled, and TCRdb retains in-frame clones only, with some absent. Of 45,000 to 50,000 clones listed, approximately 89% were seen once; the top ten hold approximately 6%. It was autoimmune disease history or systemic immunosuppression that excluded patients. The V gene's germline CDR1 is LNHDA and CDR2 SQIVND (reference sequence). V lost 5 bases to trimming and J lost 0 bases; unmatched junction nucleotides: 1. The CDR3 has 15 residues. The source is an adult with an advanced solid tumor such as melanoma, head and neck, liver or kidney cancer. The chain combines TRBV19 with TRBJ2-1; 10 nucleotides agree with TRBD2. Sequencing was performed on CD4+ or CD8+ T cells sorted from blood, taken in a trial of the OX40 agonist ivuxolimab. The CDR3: CASSPSGSSYNEQFF. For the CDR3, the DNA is TGTGCCAGTAGTCCTAGCGGGAGCTCCTACAATGAGCAGTTCTTC.